Listed here is a single TCR beta chain. What it binds is unknown. This specimen belongs to a study of follicular helper T cells after annual influenza vaccination. Some clones are missing from TCRdb's copy, which holds only in-frame ones; the method was immunoSEQ multiplex PCR. Of approximately 10,000 clones in the sample, 65% to 85% were seen once. Germline-derived CDR1 and CDR2 are SGHVS and FNYEAQ. Trimming removed 5 bases from V and 5 bases from J, with 13 bases in between. The CDR3 length is 13 residues. General study points: Change in circulating plasmablasts correlated with ICOS+CD38+ cTfh clonality change.

Sequences were derived from CXCR5- memory CD4+ T cells sorted from blood, sampled 6 weeks after influenza vaccination. This rearrangement joins TRBV7-6 to TRBJ2-7; TRBD2 is a possible D gene (7 bases). This receptor was taken from an adult who received the influenza vaccine. The CDR3 region is CASSLGAGDEQYF. The CDR3 DNA reads TGTGCCAGCAGCCTGGGGGCGGGGGACGAGCAGTACTTC.